The 14 T cell receptor beta chains presented below share a single source sample, sequenced in a study of blood T cell repertoires in COVID-19 (dated by TCRdb to the early 2020s). The method was the immunoSEQ multiplex PCR assay. Held by TCRdb, this immuneACCESS table contains in-frame sequences only and omits some clones. Under half of the omission traces to an unresolved V gene where checked; the cause of the rest is unknown. Counted in this sample were 150,000 or so clones; about 80% of them appeared once. The ten largest clones take up less than 4% of the sample. Material: PBMCs or T cells enriched from blood (not recorded which). The receptors come from a woman aged 60-75 years who had recovered from COVID-19.

V and J are TRBV11-2 and TRBJ2-5, with 8 positions matching TRBD2. The CDR3 extends over 14 amino acids. The trim removed 5 bases at V and 5 bases at J, leaving 7 bases unmatched. CDR1 and CDR2 from the germline V gene are SGHAT and FQNNGV. CDR3 sequence (DNA): TGTGCCAGCAGCGGGAAACTAGCGGCGGAGACCCAGTACTTC. Translating gives CASSGKLAAETQYF.

This chain uses TRBV6-4 with TRBJ2-6; perhaps TRBD2 as D (5 bases). Germline V gene data show CDR1 as MRHNA and CDR2 as SNTAGT. The V end was cut by 0 bases, the J end by 1 base, with 10 bases between. The CDR3 runs to 17 residues. The CDR3 bases are TGTGCCAGCAGTGACTCCGGACTGACTTCTGGGGCCAACGTCCTGACTTTC. It encodes CASSDSGLTSGANVLTF.

DNA for the CDR3: TGTGCCTGGAGTGTACAGGGGGCATCCTATAATTCACCCCTCCACTTT. Its translation is CAWSVQGASYNSPLHF. V is TRBV30 and J is TRBJ1-6, with 9 nucleotides matching TRBD1. The CDR3 sequence is 16 residues long. V lost 0 bases, J lost 1 base, and 1 base stayed unmatched. CDR1 is GTSNPN, CDR2 SVGIG, per germline (reference sequence).

The chain joins TRBV29-1 to TRBJ1-3, with D possibly being TRBD1 (5 bases). Trimming pared 7 bases from V and 7 bases from J, leaving 11 bases between. The CDR3 has 11 amino acids. CDR1 and CDR2 (germline): SQVTM, ANQGSEA. The CDR3 sequence: CSGGDWNTIYF. The CDR3 coding sequence is TGCAGCGGGGGGGACTGGAACACCATATATTTT.

The sample holds one count of this clone. V is TRBV7-2 and J is TRBJ2-3; unclear D gene. CDR1 is SGHTA, CDR2 FQGNSA, per germline. The germline V and J ends were trimmed by 8 bases and 0 bases, with 9 bases remaining between them. This CDR3 has 13 amino acids. CDR3: CASVSTSTDTQYF. CDR3 nucleotides: TGTGCCAGCGTCTCGACTAGCACAGATACGCAGTATTTT. Variable domain in full (rest from reference TRBV7-2 and TRBJ2-3): GAGVSQSPSNKVTEKGKDVELRCDPISGHTALYWYRQSLGQGLEFLIYFQGNSAPDKSGLPSDRFSAERTGGSVSTLTIQRTQQEDSAVYLCASVSTSTDTQYFGPGTRLTVL.

The rearrangement uses TRBV2 and TRBJ2-2; weak D call: TRBD2 (5 bases). The V end was cut by 2 bases, the J end by 4 bases, with 8 bases between. From germline, CDR1 is SNHLY and CDR2 FYNNEI. The CDR3 sequence is 14 residues long. This chain's CDR3 is CASSETRSTGELFF. DNA of the CDR3: TGTGCCAGCAGTGAAACTAGAAGCACCGGGGAGCTGTTTTTT. Combining the CDR3 with reference TRBV2 and TRBJ2-2 gives the whole variable domain EPEVTQTPSHQVTQMGQEVILRCVPISNHLYFYWYRQILGQKVEFLVSFYNNEISEKSEIFDDQFSVERPDGSNFTLKIRSTKLEDSAMYFCASSETRSTGELFFGEGSRLTVL.

V usage is TRBV5-4 and J usage is TRBJ2-5; 7 bases agree with TRBD1. This CDR3 comprises 14 residues. CDR1 and CDR2 from the germline V gene are SGHNT and YYREEE (reference sequence). Trimming at V came to 3 bases and at J to 1 base, leaving 3 bases not matched to a gene. CDR3 sequence (DNA): TGTGCCAGCAGCTCGACAGGGCGCCAAGAGACCCAGTACTTC. As protein: CASSSTGRQETQYF.

The V gene is TRBV7-8, the J gene TRBJ2-2, with 7 bases that match TRBD1. The germline CDR1 and CDR2 sequences are SGHVS and FQNEAQ. The V and J ends lost 5 bases and 3 bases, in that order; junction bases with no gene match: 3. This CDR3 spans 14 amino acids. The CDR3 protein is CASSIQGYTGELFF. Written as DNA, the CDR3 is TGTGCCAGCAGCATACAGGGGTACACCGGGGAGCTGTTTTTT.

J is TRBJ2-2 and V is TRBV3-1 (or the pseudogene TRBV3-2); perhaps TRBD2 as D (6 bases). Germline values: CDR1 LGHDT, CDR2 YNNKEL (reference sequence). This CDR3 contains 13 residues. Trimming removed 4 bases from V and 6 bases from J, with 9 bases in between. The CDR3 DNA is TGTGCCAGCAGCCTCGGGAGCGCCGGGGAGCTGTTTTTT. It encodes CASSLGSAGELFF.

This clone was recorded a few times. The chain couples TRBV7-3 to TRBJ2-1, with a possible D match to TRBD2 (6 bases). V lost 2 bases to trimming and J lost 7 bases, with 12 bases between them. Germline V CDR1 and CDR2: SGHTA, FQGTGA. CDR3 length: 14 amino acids. The CDR3 DNA follows: TGTGCCAGCAGCTTACGCGGGATCCAGAATGAGCAGTTCTTC. Protein sequence: CASSLRGIQNEQFF. Based on the CDR3 plus reference TRBV7-3 and TRBJ2-1, the full variable domain is GAGVSQTPSNKVTEKGKYVELRCDPISGHTALYWYRQSLGQGPEFLIYFQGTGAADDSGLPNDRFFAVRPEGSVSTLKIQRTERGDSAVYLCASSLRGIQNEQFFGPGTRLTVL.

CDR3 in DNA: TGTGCCAGCAGCCCGCTACCGGGACAGGGGGCGTTAGACTATGGCTACACCTTC. It specifies CASSPLPGQGALDYGYTF. The chain is built from TRBV16 and TRBJ1-2; 12 bases are shared with TRBD1. The V gene end was trimmed by 4 bases and the J gene end by 3 bases; junction bases not matched to a gene: 12. The CDR3 contains 18 residues. Germline V CDR1 and CDR2: KGHSY, FQNENV.

The chain has TRBV7-2 and TRBJ2-7; D gene ambiguous. The germline V and J ends were trimmed by 0 bases and 5 bases, with 14 bases remaining between them. The CDR3 covers 15 residues. CDR1 and CDR2 from the germline V gene are SGHTA and FQGNSA. The CDR3 DNA reads TGTGCCAGCAGCTTAGCGCTGGCTGGGCATAACGAGCAGTACTTC. Residues: CASSLALAGHNEQYF.

This chain joins TRBV20-1 and TRBJ2-7; maybe TRBD2 (7 bases). The germline gives CDR1 DFQATT, CDR2 SNEGSKA (reference sequence). The CDR3 sequence is 11 residues long. Deletions cut 6 bases from V and 6 bases from J, with 12 bases between. The CDR3 coding sequence is TGCAGTGCCCAAGGGGGGGGCGAGCAGTACTTC. Encoded protein: CSAQGGGEQYF.

The rearrangement joins TRBV6-5 to TRBJ2-1, with 7 bases matching TRBD1. The junction had 6 bases not matched to a gene; V was cut back by 7 bases and J by 0 bases. CDR3 length: 15 residues. CDR1 is MNHEY, CDR2 SVGAGI, per germline. CDR3: CASTPDRSSYNEQFF. CDR3 in DNA: TGTGCCAGCACTCCGGACAGGAGCTCCTACAATGAGCAGTTCTTC.